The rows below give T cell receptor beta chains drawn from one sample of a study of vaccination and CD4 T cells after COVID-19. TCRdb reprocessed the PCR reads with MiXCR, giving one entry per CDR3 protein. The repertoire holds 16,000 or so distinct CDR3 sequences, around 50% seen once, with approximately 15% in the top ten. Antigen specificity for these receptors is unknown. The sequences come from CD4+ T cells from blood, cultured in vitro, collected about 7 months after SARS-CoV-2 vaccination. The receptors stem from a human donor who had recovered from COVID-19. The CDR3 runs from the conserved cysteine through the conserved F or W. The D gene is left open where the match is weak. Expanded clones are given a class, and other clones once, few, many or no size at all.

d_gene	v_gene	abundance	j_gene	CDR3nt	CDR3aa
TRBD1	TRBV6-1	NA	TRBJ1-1	TGTGCCAGCAGTGGACAGGGTGGTAGCACTGAAGCTTTCTTT	CASSGQGGSTEAFF
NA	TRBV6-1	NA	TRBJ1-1	TGTGCCAGCAGTGGAAACCTGGGACATTCGAACACTGAAGCTTTCTTT	CASSGNLGHSNTEAFF
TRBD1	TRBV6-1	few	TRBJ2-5	TGTGCCAGCAGTGATTCGGGGACAGCACAAGAGACCCAGTACTTC	CASSDSGTAQETQYF
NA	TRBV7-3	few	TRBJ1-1	TGTGCCAGCAGCTTAAACCCGCGGGGGGCGCACACTGAAGCTTTCTTT	CASSLNPRGAHTEAFF
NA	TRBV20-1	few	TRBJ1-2	TGCAGTGCTAGGGGCCGTGACACCAGCTATGGCTACACCTTC	CSARGRDTSYGYTF
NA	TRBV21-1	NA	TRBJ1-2	TGTGCCAGCAGCAAGCCCTCGGGTGCGGGGGCTAGGGACTATGGCTACACCTTC	CASSKPSGAGARDYGYTF
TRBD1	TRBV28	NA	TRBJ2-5	TGTGCCAGCAGGCGACAGGGGCAGGAGACCCAGTACTTC	CASRRQGQETQYF
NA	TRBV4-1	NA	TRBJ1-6	TGCGCCAGCAGCCATGGCAGATCTAATTCACCCCTCCACTTT	CASSHGRSNSPLHF
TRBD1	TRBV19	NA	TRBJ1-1	TGTGCCACCTCAGACAGGGCCACTGAAGCTTTCTTT	CATSDRATEAFF
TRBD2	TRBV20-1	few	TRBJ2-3	TGCAGTGCTAGAGGACTAGCGGGGGCAGGAGATACGCAGTATTTT	CSARGLAGAGDTQYF
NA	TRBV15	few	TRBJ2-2	TGTGCCACCAGCCGAACAGGGTTCGACTCCGGGGAGCTGTTTTTT	CATSRTGFDSGELFF
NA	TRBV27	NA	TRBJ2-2	TGTGCCAGCAGCCTTAGCGGGAACACCGGGGAGCTGTTTTTT	CASSLSGNTGELFF
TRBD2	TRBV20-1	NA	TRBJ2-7	TGCAGTGCTATACCTCCCCCACTTACGACTAGCGGCTCCTACGAGCAGTACTTC	CSAIPPPLTTSGSYEQYF
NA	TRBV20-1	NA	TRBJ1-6	TGCAGTGCTTCTCAGGGAGGGAGTAATTCACCCCTCCACTTT	CSASQGGSNSPLHF
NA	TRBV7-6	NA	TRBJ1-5	TGTGCCAGCAGCTTATATCAGGGTCTCGGTCAGCCCCAGCATTTT	CASSLYQGLGQPQHF
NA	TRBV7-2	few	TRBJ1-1	TGTGCCAGCAGCTTAGCGCTGGGGGAAGTGGGTGAAGCTTTCTTT	CASSLALGEVGEAFF
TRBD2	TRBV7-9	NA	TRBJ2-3	TGTGCCAGCAGCCAAGGCGGGAGGGGCCGACTTGGAGATACGCAGTATTTT	CASSQGGRGRLGDTQYF
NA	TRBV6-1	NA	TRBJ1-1	TGTGCCAGCAGTGAAAGGGCAAGAGGGGCTAATGTGAACACTGAAGCTTTCTTT	CASSERARGANVNTEAFF
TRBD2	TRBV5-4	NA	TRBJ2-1	TGTGCCAGCAGCCTAGGGACTAGCGGGAATTACAATGAGCAGTTCTTC	CASSLGTSGNYNEQFF
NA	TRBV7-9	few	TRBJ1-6	TGTGCCAGCAGCTTAGCCGCTTATTCACCCCTCCACTTT	CASSLAAYSPLHF
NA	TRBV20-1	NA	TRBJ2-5	TGCAGTGCTAGAGATATTCTGCAATTGACCCAGTACTTC	CSARDILQLTQYF
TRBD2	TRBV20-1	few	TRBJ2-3	TGCAGTGCTAGTCGCCGACTAGCTAGCACAGATACGCAGTATTTT	CSASRRLASTDTQYF
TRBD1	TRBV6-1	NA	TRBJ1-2	TGTGCCAGCAGTATTGACTTGGGACAGGGTTCGTATGGCTACACCTTC	CASSIDLGQGSYGYTF
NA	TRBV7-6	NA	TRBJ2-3	TGTGCCAGCAGCTTATCGGGCCGCACAGATACGCAGTATTTT	CASSLSGRTDTQYF
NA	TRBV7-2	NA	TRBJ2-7	TGTGCCAGCAGCCCTGGGGAGTTTGGCGGGTGGGAGCAGTACTTC	CASSPGEFGGWEQYF
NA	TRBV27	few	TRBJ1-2	TGTGCCAGCAGTGTGGGGAGGATAGCTAACTATGGCTACACCTTC	CASSVGRIANYGYTF
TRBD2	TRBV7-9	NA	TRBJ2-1	TGTGCCAGCGGGCCGGCTAGCGGGAGCTTGGATGAGCAGTTCTTC	CASGPASGSLDEQFF
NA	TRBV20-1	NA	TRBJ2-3	TGCAGTGCTAGAGAGGGTGGGGGTCATACGCAGTATTTT	CSAREGGGHTQYF
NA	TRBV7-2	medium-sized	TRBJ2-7	TGTGCCAGCAGCTTAGGCAGGGTCCCCTACGAGCAGTACTTC	CASSLGRVPYEQYF
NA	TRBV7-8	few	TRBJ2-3	TGTGCCAGCAGCCGAGATGATACGCAGTATTTT	CASSRDDTQYF
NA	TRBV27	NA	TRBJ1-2	TGTGCCAGCACCGCGGGGGGGGGCTATGGCTACACCTTC	CASTAGGGYGYTF
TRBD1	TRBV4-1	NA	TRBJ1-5	TGCGCCAGCAGCCTCGGGACAGGGAGTCAGCCCCAGCATTTT	CASSLGTGSQPQHF
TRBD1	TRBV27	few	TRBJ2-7	TGTGCCAGCAGTTTTGGCCGGACAGGGGGCTCCTACGAGCAGTACTTC	CASSFGRTGGSYEQYF
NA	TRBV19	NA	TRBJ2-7	TGTGCCAGTAGCCGGGACCACTACGAGCAGTACTTC	CASSRDHYEQYF
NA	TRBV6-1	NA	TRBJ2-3	TGTGCCAGCAGGCAGGGGTATACGCAGTATTTT	CASRQGYTQYF
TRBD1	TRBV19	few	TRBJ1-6	TGTGCCAGTAGTATTAACAGGGGGATGAATTCACCCCTCCACTTT	CASSINRGMNSPLHF
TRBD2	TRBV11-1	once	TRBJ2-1	TGTGCCAGCAGCTTAGGACTAGCGGGCGGCTACAATGAGCAGTTCTTC	CASSLGLAGGYNEQFF
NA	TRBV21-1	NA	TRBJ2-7	TGTGCCATCCCTTGCGGGACAGTGTCCTACGAGCAGTACTTC	CAIPCGTVSYEQYF
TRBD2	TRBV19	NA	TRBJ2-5	TGTGCCAGTAGTTCACGGACTAGCGGGGGGGCCCGGGAGACCCAGTACTTC	CASSSRTSGGARETQYF
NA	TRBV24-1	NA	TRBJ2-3	TGTGCCACCAGTGACAGACCTAGCACAGATACGCAGTATTTT	CATSDRPSTDTQYF
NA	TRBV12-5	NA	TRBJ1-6	TGTGCTAGTGCCAAGGACAGCCATAATTCACCCCTCCACTTT	CASAKDSHNSPLHF
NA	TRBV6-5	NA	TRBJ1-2	TGTGCCAGCAGTTACTCCACCGGCTACACCTTC	CASSYSTGYTF
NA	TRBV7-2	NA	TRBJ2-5	TGTGCCAGCAGCACAGGACCGCGCGGGACCCAGTACTTC	CASSTGPRGTQYF
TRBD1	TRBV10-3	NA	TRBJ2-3	TGTGCCATCAGTGCCGGGGGGACAGGGGGGTATTTT	CAISAGGTGGYF
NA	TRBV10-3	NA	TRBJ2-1	TGTGCCATCAGTGAGTCTCTCTCTCGATCGTATGAGCAGTTCTTC	CAISESLSRSYEQFF
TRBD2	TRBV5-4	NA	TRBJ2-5	TGTGCCAGCAGCTTTGGCGGGGGGGCAGGGGAGACCCAGTACTTC	CASSFGGGAGETQYF
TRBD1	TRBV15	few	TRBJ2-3	TGTGCCACCAGCGCATTATGGACAGGGACTAGCACAGATACGCAGTATTTT	CATSALWTGTSTDTQYF
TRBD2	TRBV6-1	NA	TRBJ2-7	TGTGCCAGCATACCCCACGCGGGGGTCCACGAGCAGTACTTC	CASIPHAGVHEQYF
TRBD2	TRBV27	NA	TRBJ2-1	TGTGCCAGCAGTCCTCGACTAGCTTTGAGCTCCTACAATGAGCAGTTCTTC	CASSPRLALSSYNEQFF